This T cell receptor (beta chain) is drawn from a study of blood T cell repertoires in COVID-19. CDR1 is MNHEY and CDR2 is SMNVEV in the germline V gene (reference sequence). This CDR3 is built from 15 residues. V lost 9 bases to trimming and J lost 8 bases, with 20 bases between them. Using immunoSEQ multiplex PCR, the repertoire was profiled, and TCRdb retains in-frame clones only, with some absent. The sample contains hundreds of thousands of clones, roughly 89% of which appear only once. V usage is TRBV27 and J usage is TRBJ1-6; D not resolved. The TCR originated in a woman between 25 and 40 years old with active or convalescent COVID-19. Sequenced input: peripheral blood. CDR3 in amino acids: CASRQLSEVYSPLHF. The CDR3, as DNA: TGTGCCAGTCGTCAACTATCTGAGGTATATTCACCCCTCCACTTT.